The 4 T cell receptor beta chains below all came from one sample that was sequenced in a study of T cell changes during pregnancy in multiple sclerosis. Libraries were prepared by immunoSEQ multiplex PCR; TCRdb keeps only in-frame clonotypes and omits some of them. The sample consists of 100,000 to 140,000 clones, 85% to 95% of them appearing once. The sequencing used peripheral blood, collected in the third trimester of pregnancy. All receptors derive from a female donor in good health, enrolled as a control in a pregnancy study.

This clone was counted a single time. The CDR3 sequence: CASRTTGNYGYTF. The CDR3 DNA sequence: TGTGCCAGCAGAACGACAGGGAACTATGGCTACACCTTC. This chain joins TRBV11-2 and TRBJ1-2, with 7 bases that match TRBD1. This CDR3 spans 13 amino acids. Germline V gene sequence: CDR1 SGHAT, CDR2 FQNNGV. V shed 6 bases, J shed 2 bases, and the junction held 3 bases outside the gene matches.

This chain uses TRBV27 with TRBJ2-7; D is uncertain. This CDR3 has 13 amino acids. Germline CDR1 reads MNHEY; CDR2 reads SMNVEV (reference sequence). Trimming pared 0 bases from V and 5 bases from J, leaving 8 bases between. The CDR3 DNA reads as TGTGCCAGCAGTTTATCCATCAAGCACGAGCAGTACTTC. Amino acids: CASSLSIKHEQYF.

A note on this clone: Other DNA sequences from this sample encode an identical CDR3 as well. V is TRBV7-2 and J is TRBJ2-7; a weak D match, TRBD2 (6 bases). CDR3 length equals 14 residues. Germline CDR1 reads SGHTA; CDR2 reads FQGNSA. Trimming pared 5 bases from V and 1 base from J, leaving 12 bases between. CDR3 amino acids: CASSPTGGSYEQYF. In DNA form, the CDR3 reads TGTGCCAGCAGCCCCACCGGAGGGTCCTACGAGCAGTACTTC. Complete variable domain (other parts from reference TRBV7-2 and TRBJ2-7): GAGVSQSPSNKVTEKGKDVELRCDPISGHTALYWYRQSLGQGLEFLIYFQGNSAPDKSGLPSDRFSAERTGGSVSTLTIQRTQQEDSAVYLCASSPTGGSYEQYFGPGTRLTVT.

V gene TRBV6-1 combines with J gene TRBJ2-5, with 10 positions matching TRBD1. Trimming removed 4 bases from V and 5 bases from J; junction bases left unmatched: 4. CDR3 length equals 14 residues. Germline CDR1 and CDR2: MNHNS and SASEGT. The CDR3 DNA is TGTGCCAGCAGTGGGGACAGGGGTGCGGAGACCCAGTACTTC. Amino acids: CASSGDRGAETQYF.